These T cell receptor beta chains were read from a single sample in a study of Graves' ophthalmopathy and Graves' hyperthyroidism. TCRdb reprocessed the multiplex PCR reads with MiXCR, giving one entry per CDR3 protein. The table includes 150,000 or so distinct CDR3 sequences, 30% to 45% detected once. Sequencing was carried out using peripheral blood. The receptors shown here come from a middle-aged woman with Graves' ophthalmopathy. CDR3s include the opening cysteine and the closing phenylalanine or tryptophan. Fields, in order: CDR3 length, J gene, D gene, V gene, clone size, CDR3 protein, CDR3 DNA. D genes are given only for firm matches. Rows give clone size only sometimes, using once, few, many, or a class for an expanded clone.

15 TRBJ1-5 - TRBV20-1 many CSVPERPGDNQPQHF TGCAGTGTCCCGGAGAGGCCTGGGGACAATCAGCCCCAGCATTTT
15 TRBJ2-5 - TRBV4-3 - CASSQDQVGPEVQYF TGCGCCAGCAGCCAAGATCAGGTGGGGCCGGAGGTCCAGTACTTC
14 TRBJ2-7 TRBD1 TRBV6-5 many CASSYQGDSYEQYF TGTGCCAGCAGTTACCAGGGGGACTCCTACGAGCAGTACTTC
15 TRBJ2-7 TRBD2 TRBV2 many CASSDRLAGDYEQYF TGTGCCAGCAGTGATAGGCTAGCGGGAGACTACGAGCAGTACTTC
14 TRBJ2-2 - TRBV7-9 many CASSSRTDTGELFF TGTGCCAGCAGCTCCCGGACTGATACCGGGGAGCTGTTTTTT
12 TRBJ1-1 - TRBV15 - CATRGWNTEAFF TGTGCCACTCGGGGGTGGAACACTGAAGCTTTCTTT
14 TRBJ2-7 - TRBV7-2 - CASSTTGSGYEQYF TGTGCCAGCAGCACCACAGGGTCAGGCTACGAGCAGTACTTC
16 TRBJ1-5 - TRBV6-1 - CASRGDKVYSNQPQHF TGTGCCAGCAGAGGGGACAAAGTTTATAGCAATCAGCCCCAGCATTTT
15 TRBJ2-7 - TRBV5-1 many CASSLAEPQAHEQYF TGCGCCAGCAGCTTAGCAGAGCCCCAGGCCCACGAGCAGTACTTC
18 TRBJ2-4 TRBD2 TRBV7-3 many CASTPRVAGVWAKNIQYF TGTGCCAGCACCCCCCGGGTAGCGGGAGTTTGGGCCAAAAACATTCAGTACTTC
15 TRBJ1-6 - TRBV12-3/TRBV12-4 - CASSLAGNRNSPLHF TGTGCCAGCAGTCTAGCGGGGAACCGCAATTCACCCCTCCACTTT
14 TRBJ2-7 - TRBV6-2/TRBV6-3 few CASSYSDVTYEQYF TGTGCCAGCAGTTACTCGGACGTCACCTACGAGCAGTACTTC
17 TRBJ1-5 - TRBV6-2/TRBV6-3 many CASTPGFGAMGNQPQHF TGTGCCAGCACTCCAGGCTTCGGGGCTATGGGCAATCAGCCCCAGCATTTT
12 TRBJ2-7 - TRBV28 - CASSSGFYEQHF TGTGCCAGCAGTTCAGGATTCTACGAGCAGCACTTC
16 TRBJ1-1 TRBD1 TRBV29-1 - CSVVYRSGTANTEAFF TGCAGCGTTGTTTATCGTTCAGGGACAGCAAACACTGAAGCTTTCTTT
15 TRBJ1-6 - TRBV28 many CASSLQRTGHSPLHF TGTGCCAGCAGTTTACAACGGACGGGTCATTCACCCCTCCACTTT
14 TRBJ1-5 - TRBV2 many CASSPGFSNQPQHF TGTGCCAGCAGCCCGGGGTTTAGCAATCAGCCCCAGCATTTT
14 TRBJ2-7 TRBD2 TRBV11-2 many CASSFLAGPLEQYF TGTGCCAGCAGCTTTCTAGCGGGACCTTTAGAGCAGTACTTC
11 TRBJ2-7 - TRBV5-4 many CASSWGYEQYF TGTGCCAGCAGCTGGGGCTACGAGCAGTACTTC
14 TRBJ1-1 - TRBV6-5 many CASSRTEMNTEAFF TGTGCCAGCAGCCGGACAGAGATGAACACTGAAGCTTTCTTT
15 TRBJ1-5 - TRBV5-5 many CASSLHGGWGQPQHF TGTGCCAGCAGCTTGCACGGGGGATGGGGTCAGCCCCAGCATTTT
12 TRBJ2-5 - TRBV2 - CASALREETQYF TGTGCCAGCGCCCTCAGGGAAGAGACCCAGTACTTC
16 TRBJ2-2 - TRBV12-5 many CASGLVMAGGGGELFF TGTGCTAGTGGTTTGGTAATGGCAGGAGGCGGCGGGGAGCTGTTTTTT
12 TRBJ1-1 - TRBV2 - CASGSSRTEAFF TGTGCCAGCGGCAGTAGCCGCACTGAAGCTTTCTTT
16 TRBJ2-1 - TRBV6-1 - CASSSGWRDTVREQFF TGTGCCAGCAGTAGCGGGTGGCGGGATACGGTAAGGGAGCAGTTCTTC
15 TRBJ1-1 - TRBV6-5 - CASSYDPTLNTEAFF TGTGCCAGCAGTTACGATCCCACCTTGAACACTGAAGCTTTCTTT
15 TRBJ2-5 - TRBV4-3 many CASSQGNRAGETQYF TGCGCCAGCAGCCAAGGGAACCGAGCTGGGGAGACCCAGTACTTC
18 TRBJ2-5 TRBD2 TRBV6-1 - CASSEAVGLAGGPETQYF TGTGCCAGCAGTGAAGCGGTTGGACTAGCGGGAGGGCCGGAGACCCAGTACTTC